This entry lists 24 T cell receptor beta chains sequenced from one sample in a study of yellow fever vaccine responses in identical twins. In TCRdb, the RT-PCR reads were re-called with MiXCR into one record per CDR3 protein. The sample carries approximately 16,000 distinct CDR3 sequences, about four fifths recorded once. Sequencing was performed on T cells from blood (PBMCs), unsorted or a sorted subset (not recorded which), taken before or after yellow fever vaccination (not recorded which). Receptors were obtained from a woman under 30 who received the yellow fever vaccine.

V is TRBV20-1 and J is TRBJ2-7; tentatively, D is TRBD2 (5 bases). From germline, CDR1 is DFQATT and CDR2 SNEGSKA (reference sequence). V gave up 5 bases and J gave up 0 bases, with 11 bases separating them. The CDR3 has 13 amino acids. CDR3: CSARTGSSYEQYF. The CDR3 bases are TGCAGTGCTCGGACGGGGAGCTCCTACGAGCAGTACTTC.

The rearrangement joins TRBV4-3 to TRBJ2-2; the D gene is possibly TRBD2 (6 bases). CDR1 is LGHNA and CDR2 is YSLEER in the germline V gene. CDR3 length: 16 residues. The V gene lost 0 bases and the J gene lost 3 bases, with 11 bases spanning the gap. Written as DNA, the CDR3 is TGCGCCAGCAGCCAAGATAGCGGAGACTACACCGGGGAGCTGTTTTTT. This codes for CASSQDSGDYTGELFF.

This chain connects TRBV28 to TRBJ1-5; 7 positions match TRBD1. From germline, CDR1 is MDHEN and CDR2 SYDVKM. The CDR3 consists of 16 residues. V lost 7 bases, J lost 5 bases, and 14 bases stayed unmatched. The CDR3 nucleotides read TGTGCCAGCACGGCGGGCGGGGCAGGGGGATATCAGCCCCAGCATTTT. Protein sequence: CASTAGGAGGYQPQHF. Together with reference TRBV28 and TRBJ1-5, the CDR3 gives the full variable domain: DVKVTQSSRYLVKRTGEKVFLECVQDMDHENMFWYRQDPGLGLRLIYFSYDVKMKEKGDIPEGYSVSREKKERFSLILESASTNQTSMYLCASTAGGAGGYQPQHFGDGTRLSIL.

The chain has TRBV29-1 and TRBJ1-3; TRBD1 might be the D (6 bases). Germline V gene sequence: CDR1 SQVTM, CDR2 ANQGSEA. The CDR3 has 12 amino acids. Trimming removed 7 bases from V and 1 base from J, with 8 bases in between. The CDR3, as DNA: TGCAGCGGTACAGGGTCTGGAAACACCATATATTTT. Translating it yields CSGTGSGNTIYF.

This clonotype was seen a few times. For the CDR3, the DNA is TGTGCCATCAGGGACGCAGACCTAAATGAAAAACTGTTTTTT. This gives the protein CAIRDADLNEKLFF. The gene calls are TRBV10-3 and TRBJ1-4; D ambiguous. Per germline, CDR1 ENHRY and CDR2 SYGVKD. The CDR3 is 14 amino acids. V shed 6 bases and J shed 5 bases, with 13 bases lying between them.

This chain connects TRBV11-2 to TRBJ2-3, with 8 nucleotides matching TRBD1. CDR1 and CDR2 from the germline V gene are SGHAT and FQNNGV. The junction had 14 bases not matched to a gene; V was cut back by 3 bases and J by 0 bases. The CDR3 totals 19 residues. The CDR3 loop is CASSLQSISQGGSTDTQYF. CDR3 coding DNA: TGTGCCAGCAGCTTGCAATCCATCTCACAGGGGGGCAGCACAGATACGCAGTATTTT.

The J gene is TRBJ2-7, the V gene TRBV13; TRBD2 matches at 7 bases. Germline CDR1 reads PRHDT; CDR2 reads FYEKMQ (reference sequence). The CDR3 loop spans 14 amino acids. The junction had 4 bases not matched to a gene; V was cut back by 5 bases and J by 0 bases. The CDR3 DNA follows: TGTGCCAGCAGCAGAACTAGCGCCTCCTACGAGCAGTACTTC. This translates into CASSRTSASYEQYF.

The genes are TRBV11-3 and TRBJ2-1; D is possibly TRBD1 or TRBD2 (5 bases each). CDR1 and CDR2 (germline): SGHNT, YENEEA. This CDR3 has 15 residues. Trimming cost V 8 bases and J 5 bases, with 19 bases left between them. The CDR3 is CASGVGASPHNEQFF. The CDR3 nucleotides are TGTGCCAGCGGGGTAGGGGCTAGCCCCCACAATGAGCAGTTCTTC.

The chain joins TRBV7-2 to TRBJ2-1, with D unclear. Germline V gene data show CDR1 as SGHTA and CDR2 as FQGNSA. Trimming took off 0 bases at V and 7 bases at J, with 13 bases between the two ends. The CDR3 totals 15 residues. CDR3 in DNA: TGTGCCAGCAGCTTAGCTGGTCTGGGTTCGAATGAGCAGTTCTTC. It translates to CASSLAGLGSNEQFF.

The chain carries TRBV29-1 and TRBJ2-5; either TRBD1 or TRBD2 may fit D (7 bases each). The CDR3 totals 15 residues. Germline CDR1 is SQVTM and CDR2 is ANQGSEA. Deletions cut 6 bases from V and 7 bases from J, with 24 bases between. The CDR3 DNA follows: TGCAGCGTCAAGGGGGAGGGGGCCCTTCTAGGGACCCAGTACTTC. It specifies CSVKGEGALLGTQYF. Looking up the rest from reference TRBV29-1 and TRBJ2-5 gives the full variable domain: SAVISQKPSRDICQRGTSLTIQCQVDSQVTMMFWYRQQPGQSLTLIATANQGSEATYESGFVIDKFPISRPNLTFSTLTVSNMSPEDSSIYLCSVKGEGALLGTQYFGPGTRLLVL.

About this clonotype itself: The junction differs from germline at one of its ends, possibly a read error. The V and J genes are TRBV7-9 and TRBJ2-6; D gene unclear. CDR1 SEHNR and CDR2 FQNEAQ come from the germline V gene (reference sequence). This CDR3 has 17 amino acids. The CDR3 is CASNLRKPFSGANVLTF. In nucleotides, the CDR3 is TGTGCCAGCAACTTACGAAAGCCATTTTCCGGGGCCAACGTCCTGACTTTC.

The V and J genes are TRBV18 and TRBJ2-7; 7 bases are shared with TRBD1. Per germline, CDR1 KGHSH and CDR2 LQKENI. CDR3 length: 16 residues. With 2 bases clipped from V and 3 bases from J, the junction kept 10 bases outside the gene matches. CDR3 nucleotides: TGTGCCAGCTCACCAGGCCGAGACAGGGTTATCTACGAGCAGTACTTC. Translating it yields CASSPGRDRVIYEQYF.

The chain couples TRBV10-3 to TRBJ1-3; D is uncertain. Germline CDR1 is ENHRY and CDR2 is SYGVKD. This CDR3 comprises 13 residues. V was pared by 3 bases and J by 5 bases, with 8 bases between. The CDR3 region has the DNA TGTGCCATCAGTGATCGTTCCCGAAACACCATATATTTT. Amino acids: CAISDRSRNTIYF.

The chain employs TRBV19 and TRBJ2-7; D possibly corresponds to TRBD1 (5 bases). V was cut by 3 bases and J by 3 bases, with 9 bases left in between. Germline-derived CDR1 and CDR2 are LNHDA and SQIVND (reference sequence). This CDR3 has 13 residues. The DNA for the CDR3 is TGTGCCAGTAGTATGGGGCCGGTCTACGAGCAGTACTTC. This encodes CASSMGPVYEQYF.

The chain is built from TRBV28 and TRBJ2-5; D may be TRBD1 (5 bases). This CDR3 spans 15 amino acids. Trimming stripped 4 bases from V and 3 bases from J, with 15 bases between. From germline, CDR1 is MDHEN and CDR2 SYDVKM. The CDR3 sequence: CASSSFRKGEETQYF. The CDR3 nucleotides read TGTGCCAGCAGTTCTTTCCGAAAAGGGGAAGAGACCCAGTACTTC.

V gene TRBV5-1 combines with J gene TRBJ2-7; tentatively, D is TRBD1 or TRBD2 (5 bases each). CDR1 and CDR2 (germline): SGHRS, YFSETQ. The V end was cut by 1 base, the J end by 3 bases, with 17 bases between. The CDR3 extends over 16 amino acids. DNA for the CDR3: TGCGCCAGCAGCTTGACCCGCGGAGGACATTTCTACGAGCAGTACTTC. Translating it yields CASSLTRGGHFYEQYF. Drawing the rest from reference TRBV5-1 and TRBJ2-7, the complete variable domain is KAGVTQTPRYLIKTRGQQVTLSCSPISGHRSVSWYQQTPGQGLQFLFEYFSETQRNKGNFPGRFSGRQFSNSRSEMNVSTLELGDSALYLCASSLTRGGHFYEQYFGPGTRLTVT.

J is TRBJ2-7 and V is TRBV20-1; 7 bases map to TRBD1. Germline trimming cut 3 bases from V and 2 bases from J; bases unmatched to any gene: 10. From germline, CDR1 is DFQATT and CDR2 SNEGSKA (reference sequence). CDR3 size: 15 residues. CDR3 DNA sequence: TGCAGTGCTAGTCATACGGACAGGTTGGCCTACGAGCAGTACTTC. It translates to CSASHTDRLAYEQYF.

J is TRBJ1-1 and V is TRBV7-1; D might be TRBD1 (6 bases). TRBV7-1 is sorted into the ORF group, with uncertain function. This CDR3 is 14 amino acids long. With 5 bases removed from V and 1 base from J, the gap between germline ends came to 11 bases. The CDR3 DNA reads TGTGCCAGCAGCGCACAGGGTGGGAACACTGAAGCTTTCTTT. Protein: CASSAQGGNTEAFF.

The V and J genes are TRBV20-1 and TRBJ2-1, with 9 bases aligning to TRBD2. CDR3 length: 12 amino acids. Per the germline V gene, CDR1 is DFQATT and CDR2 is SNEGSKA (reference sequence). The CDR3 DNA sequence: TGCAGCCCTTCTAGCGGGGACAATGAGCAGTTCTTC. Translated, it gives CSPSSGDNEQFF.

The table lists this clonotype with a few counts. The chain uses TRBV11-3 and TRBJ2-2; 7 bases match TRBD1. J lost 6 bases, V lost 1 base, and 11 bases had no gene match. CDR1 and CDR2 (germline): SGHNT, YENEEA. CDR3 size: 17 residues. The CDR3 DNA reads TGTGCCAGCAGCTTAGCGGGACAGCCAGTAGTGTCCGGGGAGCTGTTTTTT. Translating it yields CASSLAGQPVVSGELFF.

This sequence joins TRBV4-2 and TRBJ1-4; D not certain. Trimming took 3 bases from V and 6 from J, leaving 11 bases between them. From germline, CDR1 is LGHNA and CDR2 YNFKEQ. This CDR3 has 14 residues. CDR3 DNA sequence: TGTGCCAGCAGCCAGGGCTCTCCTCATGAAAAACTGTTTTTT. Translating it yields CASSQGSPHEKLFF.

The J gene is TRBJ2-7, the V gene TRBV11-1, with D maybe TRBD2 (5 bases). This CDR3 is 16 amino acids long. CDR1 SGHAT and CDR2 FQDESV come from the germline V gene (reference sequence). Trimming stripped 2 bases from V and 0 bases from J, with 14 bases between. The CDR3 spells CASSLTAGLSSYEQYF. CDR3 nucleotide sequence: TGTGCCAGCAGCTTAACGGCGGGCCTAAGCTCCTACGAGCAGTACTTC.

CDR3 DNA sequence: TGTGCCATCAGACCGGACAGGGGGTCCACACCCTACGAGCAGTACTTC. As protein: CAIRPDRGSTPYEQYF. The chain joins TRBV10-3 to TRBJ2-7; the match to TRBD1 covers 10 bases. Germline lookup yields CDR1 ENHRY and CDR2 SYGVKD. The CDR3 is made up of 16 amino acids. Losses at the gene ends were 6 bases for V and 2 bases for J; bases not matched to a gene: 10.

There are a few counts of this clonotype. CDR3 nucleotides: TGTGCCAGCAGCTTCGATAATTCGGGGGGGAAAGAGACCCAGTACTTC. Translating it yields CASSFDNSGGKETQYF. V is TRBV7-6 and J is TRBJ2-5; TRBD2 agrees at 8 bases. The CDR3 length is 16 residues. In germline, CDR1 is SGHVS, CDR2 FNYEAQ. V shed 3 bases and J 3 bases; nucleotides not matched to a gene: 9.